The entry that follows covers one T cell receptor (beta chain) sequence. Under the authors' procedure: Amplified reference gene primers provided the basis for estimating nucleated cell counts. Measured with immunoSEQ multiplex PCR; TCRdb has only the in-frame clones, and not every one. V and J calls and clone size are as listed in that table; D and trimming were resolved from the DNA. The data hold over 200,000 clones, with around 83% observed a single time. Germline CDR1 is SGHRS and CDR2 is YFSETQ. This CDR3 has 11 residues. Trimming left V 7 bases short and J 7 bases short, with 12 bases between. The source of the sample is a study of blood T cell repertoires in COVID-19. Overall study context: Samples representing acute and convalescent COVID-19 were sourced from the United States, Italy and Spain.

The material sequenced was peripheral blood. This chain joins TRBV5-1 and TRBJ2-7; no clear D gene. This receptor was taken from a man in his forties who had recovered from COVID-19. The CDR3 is CASERYGEQYF. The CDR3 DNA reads TGCGCCAGCGAACGCTACGGGGAGCAGTACTTC.